The present entry profiles one TCR beta chain with its context. The antigen remains undetermined. The sample comes from a study of cytomegalovirus exposure and HLA in healthy donors. Broader study findings: In vitro experiments confirmed that three CMV-associated chains were specific for CMV antigens.

Profiled with immunoSEQ multiplex PCR; TCRdb holds only in-frame clones, not every one. Here the sample spans about 130,000 clones, around nine tenths being singletons. Germline CDR1 reads SGDLS; CDR2 reads YYNGEE. The CDR3 has 16 residues. Trimming took off 0 bases at V and 2 bases at J, with 13 bases between the two ends. The source material was PBMCs. V is TRBV9 and J is TRBJ2-3; D is perhaps TRBD2 (5 bases). This receptor was identified in a man aged 25-45 years in good health and CMV-seronegative. The CDR3 DNA reads as TGTGCCAGCAGCGTAGCTCGGGGAATGGACACAGATACGCAGTATTTT. Protein: CASSVARGMDTDTQYF.